This TCR beta chain derives from a study of beta chain features in type 1 diabetes. Expressed TCRB transcripts got sequenced, as all isolated RNA was reverse transcribed. TCRdb's copy holds only in-frame clones and misses some; the assay was immunoSEQ multiplex PCR. The sample includes 250,000 to 400,000 clones, around 15% of them seen just once. About this clone itself: Its specificity is not known. One end of the junction is discordant with germline, which a read error may explain.

General study findings and limits: Naive, central memory and Treg TCRB repertoires seemed to resemble each other more closely in patients than they did in healthy donors. In all four CD4+ subsets, TCRB CDR3 length was significantly, moderately reduced in type 1 diabetes.

This TCR came from a man aged 25 to 40 in good health. Sequences were obtained from central memory CD4+ T cells from blood.

DNA for the CDR3: TGCGCCAGCAGCCAAGGGGTAGCAGGAGATACGCAGTATTTT. It codes for CASSQGVAGDTQYF. The gene calls are TRBV5-4 and TRBJ2-3; tentatively, D is TRBD1 (5 bases). Germline V gene lookup returns CDR1 SGHNT and CDR2 YYREEE (reference sequence). CDR3 size: 14 residues.